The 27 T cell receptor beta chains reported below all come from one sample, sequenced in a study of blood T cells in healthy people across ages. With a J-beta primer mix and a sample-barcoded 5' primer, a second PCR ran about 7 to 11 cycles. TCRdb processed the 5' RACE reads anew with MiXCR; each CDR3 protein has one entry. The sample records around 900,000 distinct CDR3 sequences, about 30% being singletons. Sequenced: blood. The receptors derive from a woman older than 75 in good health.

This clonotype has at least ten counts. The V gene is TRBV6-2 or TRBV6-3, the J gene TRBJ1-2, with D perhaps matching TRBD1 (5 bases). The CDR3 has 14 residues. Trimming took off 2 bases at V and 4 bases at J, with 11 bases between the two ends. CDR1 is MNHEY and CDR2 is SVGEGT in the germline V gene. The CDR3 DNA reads TGTGCCAGCAGTTACCTCGCAGGGTCCTATGGCTACACCTTC. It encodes CASSYLAGSYGYTF.

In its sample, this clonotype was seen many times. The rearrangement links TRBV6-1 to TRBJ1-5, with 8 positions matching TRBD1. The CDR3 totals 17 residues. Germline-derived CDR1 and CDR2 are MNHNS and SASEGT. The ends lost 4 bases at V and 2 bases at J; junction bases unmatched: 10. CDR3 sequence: CASSADRAVSGNQPQHF. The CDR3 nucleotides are TGTGCCAGCAGTGCGGACAGGGCAGTATCCGGCAATCAGCCCCAGCATTTT.

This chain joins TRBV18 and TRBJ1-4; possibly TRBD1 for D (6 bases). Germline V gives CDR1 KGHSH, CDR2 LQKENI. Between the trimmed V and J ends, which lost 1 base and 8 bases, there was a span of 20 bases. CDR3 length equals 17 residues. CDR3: CASSPLDAGAFGEKLFF. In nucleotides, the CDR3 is TGTGCCAGCTCACCACTTGACGCAGGGGCGTTTGGGGAAAAACTGTTTTTT.

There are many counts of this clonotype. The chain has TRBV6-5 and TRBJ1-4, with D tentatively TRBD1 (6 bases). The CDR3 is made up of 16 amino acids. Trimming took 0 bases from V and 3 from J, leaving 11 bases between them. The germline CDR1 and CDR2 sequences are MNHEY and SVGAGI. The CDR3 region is CASSYSNRAPNEKLFF. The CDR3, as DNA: TGTGCCAGCAGTTACTCCAACAGGGCCCCTAATGAAAAACTGTTTTTT.

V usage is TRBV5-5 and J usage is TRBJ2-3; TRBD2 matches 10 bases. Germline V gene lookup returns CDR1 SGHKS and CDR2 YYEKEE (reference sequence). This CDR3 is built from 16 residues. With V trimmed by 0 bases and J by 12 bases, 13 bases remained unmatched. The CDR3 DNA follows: TGTGCCAGCAGCTTGGGGCTAGCGGGGGCCCCAGTAGGCCAGTATTTT. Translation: CASSLGLAGAPVGQYF.

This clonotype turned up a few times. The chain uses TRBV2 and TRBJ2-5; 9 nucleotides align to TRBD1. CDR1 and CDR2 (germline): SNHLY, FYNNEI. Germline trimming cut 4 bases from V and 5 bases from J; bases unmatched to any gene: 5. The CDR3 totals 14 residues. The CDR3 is CASSADRGWETQYF. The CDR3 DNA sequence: TGTGCCAGCAGTGCCGACAGGGGGTGGGAGACCCAGTACTTC.

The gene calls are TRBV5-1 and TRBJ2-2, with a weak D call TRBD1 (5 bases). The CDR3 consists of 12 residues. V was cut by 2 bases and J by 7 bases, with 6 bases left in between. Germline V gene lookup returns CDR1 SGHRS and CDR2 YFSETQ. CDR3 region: CASSFQGGELFF. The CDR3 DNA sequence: TGCGCCAGCAGCTTTCAGGGCGGGGAGCTGTTTTTT.

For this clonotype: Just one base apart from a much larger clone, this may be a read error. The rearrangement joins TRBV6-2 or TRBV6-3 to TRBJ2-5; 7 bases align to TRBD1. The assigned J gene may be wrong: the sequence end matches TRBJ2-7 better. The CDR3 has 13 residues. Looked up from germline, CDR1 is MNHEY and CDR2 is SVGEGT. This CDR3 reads CACTQGLPYEQYF. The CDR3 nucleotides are TGTGCCTGCACACAGGGGCTACCCTACGAGCAGTACTTC.

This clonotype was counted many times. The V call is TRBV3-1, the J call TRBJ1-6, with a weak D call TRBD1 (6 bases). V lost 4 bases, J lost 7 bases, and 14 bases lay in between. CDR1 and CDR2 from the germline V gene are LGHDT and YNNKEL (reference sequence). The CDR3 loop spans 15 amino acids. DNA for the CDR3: TGTGCCAGCAGCCCGGGACACGGAGGGAATTCACCCCTCCACTTT. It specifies CASSPGHGGNSPLHF. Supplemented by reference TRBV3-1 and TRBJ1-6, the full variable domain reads DTAVSQTPKYLVTQMGNDKSIKCEQNLGHDTMYWYKQDSKKFLKIMFSYNNKELIINETVPNRFSPKSPDKAHLNLHINSLELGDSAVYFCASSPGHGGNSPLHFGNGTRLTVT.

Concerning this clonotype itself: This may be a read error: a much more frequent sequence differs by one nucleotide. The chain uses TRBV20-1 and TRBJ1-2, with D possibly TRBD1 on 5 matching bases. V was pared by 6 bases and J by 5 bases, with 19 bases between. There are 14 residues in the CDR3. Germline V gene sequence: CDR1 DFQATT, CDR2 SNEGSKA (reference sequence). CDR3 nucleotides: TGCAGTGCCCGAGGGGAGAGGGACCGTTATGGCTACACCTTC. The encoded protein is CSARGERDRYGYTF.

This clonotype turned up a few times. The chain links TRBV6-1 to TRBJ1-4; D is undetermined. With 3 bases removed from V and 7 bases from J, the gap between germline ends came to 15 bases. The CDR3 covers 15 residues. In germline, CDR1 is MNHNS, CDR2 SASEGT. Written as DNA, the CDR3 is TGTGCCAGCAGTGATTCTGGGCAGTTCGGTGAAAAACTGTTTTTT. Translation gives CASSDSGQFGEKLFF.

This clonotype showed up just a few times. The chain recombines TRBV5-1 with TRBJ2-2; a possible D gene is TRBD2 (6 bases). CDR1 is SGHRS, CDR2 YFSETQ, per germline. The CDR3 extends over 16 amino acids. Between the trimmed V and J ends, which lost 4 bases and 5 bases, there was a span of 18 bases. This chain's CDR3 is CASSPLDTGGTGELFF. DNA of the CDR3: TGCGCCAGCAGCCCCTTAGACACCGGGGGTACCGGGGAGCTGTTTTTT.

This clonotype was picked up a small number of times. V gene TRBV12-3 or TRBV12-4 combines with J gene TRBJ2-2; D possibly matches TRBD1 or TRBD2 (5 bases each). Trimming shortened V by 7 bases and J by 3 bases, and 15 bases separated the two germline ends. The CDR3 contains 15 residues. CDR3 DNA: TGTGCCAGCACTTTGAGGGGCAGGGACACCGGGGAGCTGTTTTTT. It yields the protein CASTLRGRDTGELFF.

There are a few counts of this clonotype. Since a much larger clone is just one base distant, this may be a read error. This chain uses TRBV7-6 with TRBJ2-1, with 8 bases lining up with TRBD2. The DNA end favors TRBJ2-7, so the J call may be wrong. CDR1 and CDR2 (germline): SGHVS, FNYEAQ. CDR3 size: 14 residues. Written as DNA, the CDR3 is TGTGCCAGCAGCGCGGGAGGTTCCTACAATGAGCAGTACTTC. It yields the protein CASSAGGSYNEQYF.

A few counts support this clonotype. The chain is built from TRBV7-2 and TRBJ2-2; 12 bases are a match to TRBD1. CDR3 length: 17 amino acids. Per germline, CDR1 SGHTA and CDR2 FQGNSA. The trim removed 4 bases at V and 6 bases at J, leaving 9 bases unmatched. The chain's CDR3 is CASSSMLGQGAPGELFF. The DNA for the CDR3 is TGTGCCAGCAGCTCGATGCTGGGACAGGGGGCGCCCGGGGAGCTGTTTTTT.

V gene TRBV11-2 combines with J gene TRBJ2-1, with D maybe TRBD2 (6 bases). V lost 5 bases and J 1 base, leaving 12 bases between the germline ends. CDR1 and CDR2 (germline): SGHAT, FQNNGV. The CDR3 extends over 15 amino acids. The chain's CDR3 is CASSRPSESYNEQFF. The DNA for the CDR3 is TGTGCCAGCAGCAGACCTAGCGAGTCCTACAATGAGCAGTTCTTC. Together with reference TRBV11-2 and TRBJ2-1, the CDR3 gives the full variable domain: EAGVAQSPRYKIIEKRQSVAFWCNPISGHATLYWYQQILGQGPKLLIQFQNNGVVDDSQLPKDRFSAERLKGVDSTLKIQPAKLEDSAVYLCASSRPSESYNEQFFGPGTRLTVL.

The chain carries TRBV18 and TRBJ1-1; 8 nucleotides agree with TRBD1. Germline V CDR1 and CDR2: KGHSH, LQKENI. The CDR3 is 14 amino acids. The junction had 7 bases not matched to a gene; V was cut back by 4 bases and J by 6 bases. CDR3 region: CASSLVDRAPEAFF. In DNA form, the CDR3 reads TGTGCCAGCTCACTTGTGGACAGGGCTCCTGAAGCTTTCTTT.

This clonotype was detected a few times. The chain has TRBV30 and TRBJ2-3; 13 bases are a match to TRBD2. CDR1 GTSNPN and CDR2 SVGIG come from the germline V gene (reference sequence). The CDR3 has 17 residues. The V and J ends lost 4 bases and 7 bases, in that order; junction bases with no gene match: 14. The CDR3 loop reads CAWTFTRTSGGRNTQYF. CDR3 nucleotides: TGTGCCTGGACTTTTACAAGGACTAGCGGGGGAAGAAATACGCAGTATTTT. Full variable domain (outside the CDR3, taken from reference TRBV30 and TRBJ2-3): SQTIHQWPATLVQPVGSPLSLECTVEGTSNPNLYWYRQAAGRGLQLLFYSVGIGQISSEVPQNLSASRPQDRQFILSSKKLLLSDSGFYLCAWTFTRTSGGRNTQYFGPGTRLTVL.

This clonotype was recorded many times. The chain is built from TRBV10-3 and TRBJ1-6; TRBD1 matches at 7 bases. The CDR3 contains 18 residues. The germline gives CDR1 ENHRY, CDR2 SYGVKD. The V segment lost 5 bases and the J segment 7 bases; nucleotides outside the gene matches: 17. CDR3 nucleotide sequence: TGTGCCATCAGTTCTCTCGGGACAGCGACTCCCGGGAATTCACCCCTCCACTTT. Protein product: CAISSLGTATPGNSPLHF.

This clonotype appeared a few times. The CDR3 region is CASSPTPRTAGNTEAFF. CDR3 in DNA: TGTGCCAGCAGTCCCACACCCCGGACCGCAGGTAACACTGAAGCTTTCTTT. This chain links TRBV6-2 or TRBV6-3 with TRBJ1-1; no clear D. The CDR3 consists of 17 residues. Trimming cost V 5 bases and J 2 bases, with 21 bases left between them. Germline loops: CDR1 MNHEY, CDR2 SVGEGT.

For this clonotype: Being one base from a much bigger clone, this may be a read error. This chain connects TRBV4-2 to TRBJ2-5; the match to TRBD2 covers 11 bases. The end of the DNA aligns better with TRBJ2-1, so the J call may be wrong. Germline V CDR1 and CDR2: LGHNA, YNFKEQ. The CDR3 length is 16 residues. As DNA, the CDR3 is TGTGCCAGCAGCCAAGGGGTAGCGGGGGGGCAAGAGACCCAGTTCTTC. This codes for CASSQGVAGGQETQFF.

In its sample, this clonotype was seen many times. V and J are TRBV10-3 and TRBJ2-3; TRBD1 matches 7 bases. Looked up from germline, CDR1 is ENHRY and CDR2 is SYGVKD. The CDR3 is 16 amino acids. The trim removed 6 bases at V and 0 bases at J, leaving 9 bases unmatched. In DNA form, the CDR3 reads TGTGCCATCAGGCACTCCGGGACAGCTAGCACAGATACGCAGTATTTT. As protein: CAIRHSGTASTDTQYF.

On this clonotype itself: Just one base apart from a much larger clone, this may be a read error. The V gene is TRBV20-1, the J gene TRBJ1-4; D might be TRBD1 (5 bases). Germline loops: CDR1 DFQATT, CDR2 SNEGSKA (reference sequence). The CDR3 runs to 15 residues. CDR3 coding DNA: TGCAGTGCGTCAGAGGGGCAGAGAATCAATGGAAAACTGTTTTTT. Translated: CSASEGQRINGKLFF.

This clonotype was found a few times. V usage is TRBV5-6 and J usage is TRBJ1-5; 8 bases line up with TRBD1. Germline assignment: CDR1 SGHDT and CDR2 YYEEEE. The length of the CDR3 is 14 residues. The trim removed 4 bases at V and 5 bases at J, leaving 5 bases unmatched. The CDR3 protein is CASSRQGYDQPQHF. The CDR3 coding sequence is TGTGCCAGCAGCCGACAGGGGTACGATCAGCCCCAGCATTTT.

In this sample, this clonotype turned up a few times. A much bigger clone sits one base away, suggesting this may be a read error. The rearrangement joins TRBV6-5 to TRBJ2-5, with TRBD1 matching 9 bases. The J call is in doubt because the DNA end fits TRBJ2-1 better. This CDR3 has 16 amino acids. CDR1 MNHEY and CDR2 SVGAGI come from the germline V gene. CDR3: CASSYYTGGLKETQFF. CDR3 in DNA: TGTGCCAGCAGTTACTATACAGGGGGCCTCAAAGAGACCCAGTTCTTC.

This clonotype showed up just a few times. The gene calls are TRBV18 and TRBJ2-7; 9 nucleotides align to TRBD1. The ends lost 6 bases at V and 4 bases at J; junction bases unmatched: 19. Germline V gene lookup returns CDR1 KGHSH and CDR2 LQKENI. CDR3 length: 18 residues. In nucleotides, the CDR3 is TGTGCCAGCTCGCCCCGGGACAGGGCTACCGGACTTCAATACGAGCAGTACTTC. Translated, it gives CASSPRDRATGLQYEQYF.

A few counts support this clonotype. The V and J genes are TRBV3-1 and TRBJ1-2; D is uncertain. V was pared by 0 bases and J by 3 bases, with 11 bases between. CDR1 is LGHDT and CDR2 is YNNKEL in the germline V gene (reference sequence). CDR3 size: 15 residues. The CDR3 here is CASSQDREPHYGYTF. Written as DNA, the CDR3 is TGTGCCAGCAGCCAAGATAGAGAACCCCACTATGGCTACACCTTC.